This section outlines one TCR beta chain sequence together with its context. These data come from a study of cytomegalovirus exposure and HLA in healthy donors. The CDR3 consists of 14 residues. Germline V lookup: CDR1 SGHRS, CDR2 YFSETQ. The V gene end was trimmed by 3 bases and the J gene end by 6 bases; junction bases not matched to a gene: 5. The assay was immunoSEQ multiplex PCR, and TCRdb's table has in-frame clones only and misses some. The sample has about 310,000 clones; approximately 88% are singletons. The sequence was obtained from a young man in good health and CMV-seronegative. The chain links TRBV5-1 to TRBJ1-2; 10 bases agree with TRBD1. Sequences were obtained from PBMCs. In nucleotides, the CDR3 is TGCGCCAGCAGCTGGACAGGGGGTTCGGATGGCTACACCTTC. Translating it yields CASSWTGGSDGYTF.